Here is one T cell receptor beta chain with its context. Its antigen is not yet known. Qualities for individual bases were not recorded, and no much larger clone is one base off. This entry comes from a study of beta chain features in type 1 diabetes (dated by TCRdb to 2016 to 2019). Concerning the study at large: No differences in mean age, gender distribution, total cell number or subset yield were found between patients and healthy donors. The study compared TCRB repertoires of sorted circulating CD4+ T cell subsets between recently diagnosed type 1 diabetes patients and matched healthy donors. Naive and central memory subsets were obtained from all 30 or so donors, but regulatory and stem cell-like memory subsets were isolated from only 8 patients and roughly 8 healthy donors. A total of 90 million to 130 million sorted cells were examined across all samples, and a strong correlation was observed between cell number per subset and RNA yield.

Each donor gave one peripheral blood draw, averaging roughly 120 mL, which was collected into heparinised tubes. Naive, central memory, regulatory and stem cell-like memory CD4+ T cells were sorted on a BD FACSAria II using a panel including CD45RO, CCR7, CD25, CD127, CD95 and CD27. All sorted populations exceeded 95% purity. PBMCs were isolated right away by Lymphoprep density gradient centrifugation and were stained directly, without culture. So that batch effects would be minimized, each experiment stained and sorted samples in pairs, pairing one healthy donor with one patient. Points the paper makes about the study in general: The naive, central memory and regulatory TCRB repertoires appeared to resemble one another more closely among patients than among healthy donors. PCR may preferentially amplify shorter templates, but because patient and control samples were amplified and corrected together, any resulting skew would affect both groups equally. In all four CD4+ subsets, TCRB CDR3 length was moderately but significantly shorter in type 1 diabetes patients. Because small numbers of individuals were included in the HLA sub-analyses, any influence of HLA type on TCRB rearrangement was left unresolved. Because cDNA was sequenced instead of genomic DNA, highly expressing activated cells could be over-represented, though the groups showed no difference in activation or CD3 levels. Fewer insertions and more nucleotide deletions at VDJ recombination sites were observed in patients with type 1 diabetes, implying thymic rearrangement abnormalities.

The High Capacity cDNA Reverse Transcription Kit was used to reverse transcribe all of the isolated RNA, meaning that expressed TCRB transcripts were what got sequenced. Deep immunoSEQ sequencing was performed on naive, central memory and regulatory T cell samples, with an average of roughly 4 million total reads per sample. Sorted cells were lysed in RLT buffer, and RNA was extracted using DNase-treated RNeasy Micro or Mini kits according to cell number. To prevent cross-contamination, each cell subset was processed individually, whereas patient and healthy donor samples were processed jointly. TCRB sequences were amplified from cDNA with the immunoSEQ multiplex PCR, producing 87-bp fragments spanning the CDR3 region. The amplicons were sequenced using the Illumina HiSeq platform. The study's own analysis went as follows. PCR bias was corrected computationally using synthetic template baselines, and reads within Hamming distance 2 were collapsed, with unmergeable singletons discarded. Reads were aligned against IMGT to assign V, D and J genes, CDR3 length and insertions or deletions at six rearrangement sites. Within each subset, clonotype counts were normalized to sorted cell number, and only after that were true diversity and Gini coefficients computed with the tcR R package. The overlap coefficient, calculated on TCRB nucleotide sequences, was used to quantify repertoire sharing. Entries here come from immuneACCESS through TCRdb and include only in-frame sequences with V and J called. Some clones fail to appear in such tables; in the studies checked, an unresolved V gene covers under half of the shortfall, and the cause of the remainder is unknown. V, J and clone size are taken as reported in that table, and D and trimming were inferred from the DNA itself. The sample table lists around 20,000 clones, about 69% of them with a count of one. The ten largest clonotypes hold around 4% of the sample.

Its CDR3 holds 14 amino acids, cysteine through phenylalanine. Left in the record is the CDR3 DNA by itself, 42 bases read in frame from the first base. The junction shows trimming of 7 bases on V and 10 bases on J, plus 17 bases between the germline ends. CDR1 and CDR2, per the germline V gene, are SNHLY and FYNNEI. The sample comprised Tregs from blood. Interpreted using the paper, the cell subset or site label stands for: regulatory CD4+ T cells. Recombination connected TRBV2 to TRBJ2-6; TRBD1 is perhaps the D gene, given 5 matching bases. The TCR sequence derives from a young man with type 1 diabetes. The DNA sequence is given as TGTGCCAGCACGAGAGACTCCAGGGAAAACGTCCTGACTTTC. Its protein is CASTRDSRENVLTF.